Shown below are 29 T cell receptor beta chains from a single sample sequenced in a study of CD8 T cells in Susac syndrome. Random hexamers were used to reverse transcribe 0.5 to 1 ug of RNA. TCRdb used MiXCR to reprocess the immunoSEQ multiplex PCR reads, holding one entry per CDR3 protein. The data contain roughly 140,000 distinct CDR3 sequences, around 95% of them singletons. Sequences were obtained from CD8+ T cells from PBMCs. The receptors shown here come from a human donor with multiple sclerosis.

The CDR3 DNA follows: TGTGCCAGCAGGGGACAGCTCTCCTACGAGCAGTACTTC. Its protein product is CASRGQLSYEQYF. This chain uses TRBV12-3 or TRBV12-4 with TRBJ2-7; 7 nucleotides line up with TRBD1. Trimming took 6 bases from V and 0 from J; bases not matched to a gene: 2. This CDR3 is 13 amino acids long.

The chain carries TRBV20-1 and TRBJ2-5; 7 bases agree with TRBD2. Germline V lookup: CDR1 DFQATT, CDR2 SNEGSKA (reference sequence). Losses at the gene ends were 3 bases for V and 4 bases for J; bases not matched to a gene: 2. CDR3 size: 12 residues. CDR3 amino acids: CSASRGGETQYF. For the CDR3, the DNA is TGCAGTGCTAGTCGCGGGGGAGAGACCCAGTACTTC.

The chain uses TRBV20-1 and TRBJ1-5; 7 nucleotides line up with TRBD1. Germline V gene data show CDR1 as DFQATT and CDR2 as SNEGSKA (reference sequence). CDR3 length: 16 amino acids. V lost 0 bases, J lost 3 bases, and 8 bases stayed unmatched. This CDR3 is CSARDWTGHPNQPQHF. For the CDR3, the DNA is TGCAGTGCTAGAGATTGGACAGGCCACCCCAATCAGCCCCAGCATTTT.

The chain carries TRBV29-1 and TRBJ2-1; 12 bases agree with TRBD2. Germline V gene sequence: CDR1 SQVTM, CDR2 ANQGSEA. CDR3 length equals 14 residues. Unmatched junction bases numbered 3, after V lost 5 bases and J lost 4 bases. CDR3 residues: CSVRTSGEYNEQFF. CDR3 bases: TGCAGCGTTCGGACTAGCGGGGAATACAATGAGCAGTTCTTC.

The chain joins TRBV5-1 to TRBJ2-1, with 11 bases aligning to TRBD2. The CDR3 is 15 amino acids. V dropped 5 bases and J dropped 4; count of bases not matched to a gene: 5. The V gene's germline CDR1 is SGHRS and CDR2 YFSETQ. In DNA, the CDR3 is TGCGCCAGCAGTCTAGCGGGGGGCGAATACAATGAGCAGTTCTTC. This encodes CASSLAGGEYNEQFF. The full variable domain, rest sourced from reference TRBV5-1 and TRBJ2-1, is KAGVTQTPRYLIKTRGQQVTLSCSPISGHRSVSWYQQTPGQGLQFLFEYFSETQRNKGNFPGRFSGRQFSNSRSEMNVSTLELGDSALYLCASSLAGGEYNEQFFGPGTRLTVL.

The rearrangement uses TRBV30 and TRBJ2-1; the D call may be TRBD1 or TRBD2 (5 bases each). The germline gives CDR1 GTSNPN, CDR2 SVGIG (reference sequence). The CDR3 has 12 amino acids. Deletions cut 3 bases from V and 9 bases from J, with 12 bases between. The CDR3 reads CAWSPGTVEQFF. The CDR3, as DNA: TGTGCCTGGAGCCCCGGGACGGTTGAGCAGTTCTTC. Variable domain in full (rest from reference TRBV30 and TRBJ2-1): SQTIHQWPATLVQPVGSPLSLECTVEGTSNPNLYWYRQAAGRGLQLLFYSVGIGQISSEVPQNLSASRPQDRQFILSSKKLLLSDSGFYLCAWSPGTVEQFFGPGTRLTVL.

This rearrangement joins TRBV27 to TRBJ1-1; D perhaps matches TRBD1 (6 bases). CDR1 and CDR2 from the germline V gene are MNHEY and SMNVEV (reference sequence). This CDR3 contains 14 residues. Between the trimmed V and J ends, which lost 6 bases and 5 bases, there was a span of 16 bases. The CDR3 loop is CASRLQGRGTEAFF. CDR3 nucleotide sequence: TGTGCCAGCAGACTCCAGGGGCGCGGGACTGAAGCTTTCTTT.

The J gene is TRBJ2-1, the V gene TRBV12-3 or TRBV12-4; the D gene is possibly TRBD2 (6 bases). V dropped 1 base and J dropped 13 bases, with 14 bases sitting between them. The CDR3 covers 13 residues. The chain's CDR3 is CASSLETGTAQFF. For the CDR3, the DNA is TGTGCCAGCAGTTTAGAAACGGGGACTGCCCAGTTCTTC.

CDR3 in amino acids: CASSRTTGGNGYTF. The DNA of the CDR3 is TGTGCCAGCAGTCGAACTACAGGGGGCAATGGCTACACCTTC. This rearrangement joins TRBV5-4 to TRBJ1-2, with TRBD1 matching over 9 bases. The CDR3 spans 14 residues. V lost 5 bases, J lost 6 bases, and 8 bases stayed unmatched. The germline V gene has CDR1 SGHNT and CDR2 YYREEE (reference sequence).

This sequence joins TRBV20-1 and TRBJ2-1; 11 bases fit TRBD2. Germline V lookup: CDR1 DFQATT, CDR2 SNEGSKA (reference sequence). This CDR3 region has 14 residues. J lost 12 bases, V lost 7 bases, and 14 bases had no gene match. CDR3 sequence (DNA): TGCAGTGGCCGGGTAGCGGGGGGGAGTAGGGTGCAGTTCTTC. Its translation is CSGRVAGGSRVQFF.

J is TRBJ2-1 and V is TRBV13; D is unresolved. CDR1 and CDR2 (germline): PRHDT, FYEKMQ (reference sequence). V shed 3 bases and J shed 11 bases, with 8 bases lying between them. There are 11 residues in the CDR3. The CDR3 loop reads CASSFVEQQFF. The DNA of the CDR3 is TGTGCCAGCAGCTTCGTAGAGCAGCAGTTCTTC.

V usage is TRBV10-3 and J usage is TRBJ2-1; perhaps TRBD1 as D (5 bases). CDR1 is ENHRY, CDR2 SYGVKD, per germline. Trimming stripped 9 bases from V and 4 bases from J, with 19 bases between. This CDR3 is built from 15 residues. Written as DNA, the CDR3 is TGTGCCATACGAGGCGGACACGATCCTTACAATGAGCAGTTCTTC. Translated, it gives CAIRGGHDPYNEQFF.

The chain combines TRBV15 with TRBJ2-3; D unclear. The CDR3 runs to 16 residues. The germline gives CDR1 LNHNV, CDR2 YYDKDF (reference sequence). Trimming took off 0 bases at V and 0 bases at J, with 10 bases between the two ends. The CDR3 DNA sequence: TGTGCCACCAGCAGAGATCTGACGCTGAGCACAGATACGCAGTATTTT. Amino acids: CATSRDLTLSTDTQYF.

The CDR3 region has the DNA TGCGCCAGCAGCGAATTAGGGGGCAATCAGCCCCAGCATTTT. Translation gives CASSELGGNQPQHF. The genes are TRBV5-1 and TRBJ1-5; perhaps TRBD1 as D (5 bases). This CDR3 is 14 amino acids long. The ends were cut back, 4 bases at V and 2 bases at J, with 10 bases in the middle. The germline V gene has CDR1 SGHRS and CDR2 YFSETQ.

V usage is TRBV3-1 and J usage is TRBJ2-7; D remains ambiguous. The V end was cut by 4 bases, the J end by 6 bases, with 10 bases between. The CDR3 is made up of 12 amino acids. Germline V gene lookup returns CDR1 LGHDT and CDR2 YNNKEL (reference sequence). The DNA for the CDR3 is TGTGCCAGCAGCCGCGACATGGGCGAGCAGTACTTC. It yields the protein CASSRDMGEQYF.

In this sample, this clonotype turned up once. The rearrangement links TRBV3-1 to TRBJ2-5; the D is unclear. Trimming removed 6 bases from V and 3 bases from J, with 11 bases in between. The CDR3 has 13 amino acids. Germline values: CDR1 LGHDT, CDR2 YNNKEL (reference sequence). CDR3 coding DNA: TGTGCCAGCAGTCCACACCTGAAAGAGACCCAGTACTTC. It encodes CASSPHLKETQYF.

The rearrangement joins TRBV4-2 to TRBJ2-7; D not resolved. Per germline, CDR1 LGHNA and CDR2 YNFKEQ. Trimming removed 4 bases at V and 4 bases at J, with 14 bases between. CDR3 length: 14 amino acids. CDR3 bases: TGTGCCAGCAGCCTGCCCGACCGATGGTACGAGCAGTACTTC. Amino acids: CASSLPDRWYEQYF.

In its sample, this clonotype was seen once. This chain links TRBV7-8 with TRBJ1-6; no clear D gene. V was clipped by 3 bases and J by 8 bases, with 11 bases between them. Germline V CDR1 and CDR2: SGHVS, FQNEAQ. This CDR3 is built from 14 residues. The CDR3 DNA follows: TGTGCCAGCAGCTTCGGTGCCGGCGATTCACCCCTCCACTTT. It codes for CASSFGAGDSPLHF.

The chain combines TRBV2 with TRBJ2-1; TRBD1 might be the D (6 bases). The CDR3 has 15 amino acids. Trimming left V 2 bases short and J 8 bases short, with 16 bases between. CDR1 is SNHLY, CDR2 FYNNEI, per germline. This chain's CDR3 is CASSETATGRDEQFF. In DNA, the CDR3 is TGTGCCAGCAGTGAAACGGCCACAGGGCGGGATGAGCAGTTCTTC. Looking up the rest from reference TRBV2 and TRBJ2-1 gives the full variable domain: EPEVTQTPSHQVTQMGQEVILRCVPISNHLYFYWYRQILGQKVEFLVSFYNNEISEKSEIFDDQFSVERPDGSNFTLKIRSTKLEDSAMYFCASSETATGRDEQFFGPGTRLTVL.

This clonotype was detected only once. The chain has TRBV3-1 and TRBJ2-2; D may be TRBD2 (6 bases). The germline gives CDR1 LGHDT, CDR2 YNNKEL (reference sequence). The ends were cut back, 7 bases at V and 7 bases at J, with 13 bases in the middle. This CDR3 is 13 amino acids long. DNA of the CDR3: TGTGCCAGCATATCAGGGCGGGGCGGGGAGCTGTTTTTT. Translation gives CASISGRGGELFF.

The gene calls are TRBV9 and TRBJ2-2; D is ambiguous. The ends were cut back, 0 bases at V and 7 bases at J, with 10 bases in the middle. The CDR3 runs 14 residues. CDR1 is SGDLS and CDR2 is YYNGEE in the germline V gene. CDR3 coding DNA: TGTGCCAGCAGCGTAGCTTCCTACCGCGGGGAGCTGTTTTTT. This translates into CASSVASYRGELFF. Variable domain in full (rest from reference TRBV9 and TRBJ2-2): DSGVTQTPKHLITATGQRVTLRCSPRSGDLSVYWYQQSLDQGLQFLIQYYNGEERAKGNILERFSAQQFPDLHSELNLSSLELGDSALYFCASSVASYRGELFFGEGSRLTVL.

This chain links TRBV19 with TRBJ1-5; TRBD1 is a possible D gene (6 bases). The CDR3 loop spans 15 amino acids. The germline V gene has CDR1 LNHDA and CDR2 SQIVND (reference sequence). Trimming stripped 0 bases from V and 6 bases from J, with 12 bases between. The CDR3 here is CASSIDGGGGQPQHF. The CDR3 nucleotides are TGTGCCAGTAGTATAGATGGGGGGGGCGGTCAGCCCCAGCATTTT.

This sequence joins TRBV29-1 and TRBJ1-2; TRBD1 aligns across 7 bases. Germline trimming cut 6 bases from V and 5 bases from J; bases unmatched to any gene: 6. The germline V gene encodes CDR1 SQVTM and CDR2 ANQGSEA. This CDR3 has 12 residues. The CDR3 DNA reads TGCAGCGTGCCGGGACAGCCTTATGGCTACACCTTC. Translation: CSVPGQPYGYTF.

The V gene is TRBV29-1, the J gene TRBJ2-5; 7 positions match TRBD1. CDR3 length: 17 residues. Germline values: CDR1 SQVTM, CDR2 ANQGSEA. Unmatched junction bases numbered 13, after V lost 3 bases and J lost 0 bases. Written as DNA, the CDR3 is TGCAGCGTTGAGGACAGGCCAAGGGAAGGGTACCAAGAGACCCAGTACTTC. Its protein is CSVEDRPREGYQETQYF.

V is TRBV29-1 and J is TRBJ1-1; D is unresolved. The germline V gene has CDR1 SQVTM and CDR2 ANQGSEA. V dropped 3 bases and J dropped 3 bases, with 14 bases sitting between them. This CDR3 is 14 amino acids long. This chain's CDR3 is CSVDDPEIYTEAFF. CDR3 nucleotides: TGCAGCGTTGACGATCCGGAAATCTACACTGAAGCTTTCTTT.

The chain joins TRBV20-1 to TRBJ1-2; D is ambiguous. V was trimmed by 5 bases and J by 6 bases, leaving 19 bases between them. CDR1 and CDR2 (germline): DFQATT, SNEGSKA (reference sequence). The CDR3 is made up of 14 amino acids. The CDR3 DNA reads TGCAGTGCTCGAAAGGACCCTCCTGGCCATGGCTACACCTTC. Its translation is CSARKDPPGHGYTF.

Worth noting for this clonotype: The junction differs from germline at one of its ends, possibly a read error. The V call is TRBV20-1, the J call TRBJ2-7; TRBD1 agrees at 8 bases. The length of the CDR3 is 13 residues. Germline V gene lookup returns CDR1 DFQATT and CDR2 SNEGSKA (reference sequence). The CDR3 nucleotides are TGCAGTGCCAGAGGACAGGGCTTCTACGAGCAGTACTTC. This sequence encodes CSARGQGFYEQYF.

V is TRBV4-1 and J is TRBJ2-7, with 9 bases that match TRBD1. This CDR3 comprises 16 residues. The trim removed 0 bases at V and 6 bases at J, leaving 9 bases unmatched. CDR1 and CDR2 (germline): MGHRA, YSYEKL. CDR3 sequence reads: CASSQDPRTGALEQYF. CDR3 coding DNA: TGCGCCAGCAGCCAAGATCCAAGGACAGGGGCTCTCGAGCAGTACTTC.

In nucleotides, the CDR3 is TGCAGTGCTGGAAGGAACTCCTACGAGCAGTACGTC. It translates to CSAGRNSYEQYV. The chain has TRBV20-1 and TRBJ2-7; unclear D gene. Germline CDR1 is DFQATT and CDR2 is SNEGSKA (reference sequence). V was pared by 5 bases and J by 0 bases, with 8 bases between. This CDR3 has 12 residues.